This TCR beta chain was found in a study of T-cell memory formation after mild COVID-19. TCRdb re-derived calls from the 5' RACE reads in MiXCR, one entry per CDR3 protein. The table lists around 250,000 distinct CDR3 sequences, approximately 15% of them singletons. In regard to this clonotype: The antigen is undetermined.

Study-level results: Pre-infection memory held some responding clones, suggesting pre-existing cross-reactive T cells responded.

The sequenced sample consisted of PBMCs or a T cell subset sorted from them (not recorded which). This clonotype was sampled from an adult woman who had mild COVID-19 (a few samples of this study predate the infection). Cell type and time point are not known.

This CDR3 reads CASSDGQEGGPQHF. The DNA of the CDR3 is TGCGCCAGCAGCGACGGACAGGAAGGGGGGCCCCAGCATTTT. V and J are TRBV5-1 and TRBJ1-5, with 7 nucleotides matching TRBD1. This CDR3 comprises 14 residues. Germline CDR1 SGHRS, CDR2 YFSETQ. Unmatched junction bases numbered 10, after V lost 4 bases and J lost 9 bases.